This TCR beta chain was identified in a study of cytomegalovirus exposure and HLA in healthy donors. Points on this clone: Its antigen is still unknown.

At sampling all donors were nominally healthy, likely with unrecorded immune exposures. Germline lookup yields CDR1 MDHEN and CDR2 SYDVKM. V was pared by 8 bases and J by 8 bases, with 14 bases of the junction left unmatched. The length of the CDR3 is 15 residues. The study's findings and limits: Cytomegalovirus-associated TCR beta chains were listed, numbering under 200.

Primers for the PCR totalled 60 Vbeta and 13 Jbeta. The data were produced by immunoSEQ multiplex PCR, yet TCRdb's version contains in-frame clones alone and is incomplete. The table lists about 190,000 clones, roughly 79% of them singletons, with 1.6% in the top ten. This TCR was recovered from a woman between 18 and 29 years old in good health and CMV-seronegative. This sequence joins TRBV28 and TRBJ2-1, with 8 nucleotides matching TRBD2. Sequencing used PBMCs. In DNA, the CDR3 is TGTGCCAGCGGGATAGCGGGAAGTAATTGGGATGAGCAGTTCTTC. Protein: CASGIAGSNWDEQFF.